This T cell receptor (beta chain) was sequenced for a study of beta chain features in type 1 diabetes. Whole-study context: Healthy donors and patients showed comparable age, gender and cell yields.

With respect to this clone: The antigen remains undetermined.

As every portion of the isolated RNA was reverse transcribed, the sequencing read expressed TCRB transcripts. Sequencing used immunoSEQ multiplex PCR; TCRdb keeps in-frame clones, though not all of them. The data show more than 200,000 clones, 16% seen once. General observations from the study: Patients with Type 1 diabetes showed moderately but significantly shorter TCRB CDR3s in all four CD4+ subsets.

Trimming took off 5 bases at V and 0 bases at J, with 12 bases between the two ends. This CDR3 region has 15 residues. Per the germline V gene, CDR1 is SEHNR and CDR2 is FQNEAQ (reference sequence). The chain combines TRBV7-9 with TRBJ2-3; tentative D call: TRBD2 (6 bases). This TCR was recovered from a young man with type 1 diabetes. The sample consisted of naive CD4+ T cells from blood. Written as DNA, the CDR3 is TGTGCCAGCAGCCGTCTAGCGCCCAGCACAGATACGCAGTATTTT. This encodes CASSRLAPSTDTQYF.